Sequencing of this T cell receptor (beta chain) was carried out in a study of blood T cell repertoires in COVID-19. The assay was immunoSEQ multiplex PCR, and TCRdb's table has in-frame clones only and misses some. The sample includes 250,000 to 350,000 clones, roughly 83% of them seen just once. Followed over time, Seattle patients had been enrolled while infection was active. Sequencing used peripheral blood. This clonotype was sampled from a human donor with COVID-19, enrolled during active disease. The donor label of this sample is uncertain.

CDR3 DNA sequence: TGTGCCACCAGTGACATGAGGTTCTATGGCTACACCTTC. Translation gives CATSDMRFYGYTF. The chain is built from TRBV24-1 and TRBJ1-2; D ambiguous. CDR1 KGHDR and CDR2 SFDVKD come from the germline V gene. With 4 bases removed from V and 4 bases from J, the gap between germline ends came to 9 bases. The CDR3 covers 13 residues.